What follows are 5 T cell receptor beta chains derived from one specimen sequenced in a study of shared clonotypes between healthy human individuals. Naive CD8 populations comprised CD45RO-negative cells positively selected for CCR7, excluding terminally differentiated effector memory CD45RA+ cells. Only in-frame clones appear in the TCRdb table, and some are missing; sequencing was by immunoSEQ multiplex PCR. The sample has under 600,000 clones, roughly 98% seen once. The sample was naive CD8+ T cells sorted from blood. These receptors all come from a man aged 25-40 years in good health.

DNA for the CDR3: TGTGCCAGCAGCAGTGGGGGCAGGGGTCAGCCCCAGCATTTT. Translation gives CASSSGGRGQPQHF. This sequence joins TRBV5-6 and TRBJ1-5, with a weak D call TRBD1 (6 bases). In germline, CDR1 is SGHDT, CDR2 YYEEEE. With 4 bases removed from V and 6 bases from J, the gap between germline ends came to 14 bases. CDR3 size: 14 residues.

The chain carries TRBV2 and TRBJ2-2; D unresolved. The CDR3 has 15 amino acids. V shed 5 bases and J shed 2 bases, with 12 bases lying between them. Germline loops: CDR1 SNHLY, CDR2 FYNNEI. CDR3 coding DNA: TGTGCCAGCAGTACTATTCATGGAAACACCGGGGAGCTGTTTTTT. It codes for CASSTIHGNTGELFF.

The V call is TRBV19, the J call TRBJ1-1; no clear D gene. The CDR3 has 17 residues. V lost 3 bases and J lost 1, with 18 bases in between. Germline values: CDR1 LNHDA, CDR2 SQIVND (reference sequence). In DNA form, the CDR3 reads TGTGCCAGTAGTATGGGAGGGCTGCTCCTCCCGAACACTGAAGCTTTCTTT. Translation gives CASSMGGLLLPNTEAFF.

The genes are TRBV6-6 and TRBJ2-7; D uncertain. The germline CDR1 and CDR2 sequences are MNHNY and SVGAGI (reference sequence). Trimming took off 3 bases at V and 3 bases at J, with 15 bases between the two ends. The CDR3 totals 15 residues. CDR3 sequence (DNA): TGTGCCAGCAGTTATGAACGGGTTGGATTCTACGAGCAGTACTTC. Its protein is CASSYERVGFYEQYF.

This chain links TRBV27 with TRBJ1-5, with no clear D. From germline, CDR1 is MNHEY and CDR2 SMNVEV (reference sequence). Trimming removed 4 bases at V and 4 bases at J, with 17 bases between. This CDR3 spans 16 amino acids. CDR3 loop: CASSSQVPTENQPQHF. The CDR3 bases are TGTGCCAGCAGTTCCCAGGTTCCCACAGAAAATCAGCCCCAGCATTTT.